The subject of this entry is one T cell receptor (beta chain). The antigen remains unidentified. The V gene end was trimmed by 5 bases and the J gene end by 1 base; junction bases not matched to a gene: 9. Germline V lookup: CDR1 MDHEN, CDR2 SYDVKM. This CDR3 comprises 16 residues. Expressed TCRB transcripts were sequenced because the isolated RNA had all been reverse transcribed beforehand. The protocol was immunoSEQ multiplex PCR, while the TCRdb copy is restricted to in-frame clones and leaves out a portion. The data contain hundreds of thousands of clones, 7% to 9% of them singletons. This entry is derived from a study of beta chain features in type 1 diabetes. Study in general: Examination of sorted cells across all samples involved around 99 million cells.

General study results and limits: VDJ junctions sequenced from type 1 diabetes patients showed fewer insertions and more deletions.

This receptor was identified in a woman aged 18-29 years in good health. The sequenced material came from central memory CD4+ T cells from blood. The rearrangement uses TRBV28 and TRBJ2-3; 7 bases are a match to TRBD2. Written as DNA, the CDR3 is TGTGCCAGCAGTCAATTAGGACTAGTAGGCACAGATACGCAGTATTTT. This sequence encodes CASSQLGLVGTDTQYF.